A selection of T cell receptor beta chains follows, all from one sample in a study of T-cell reconstitution after alpha-beta-depleted transplantation in children. TCRdb fed the PCR reads into MiXCR, producing one record per CDR3 protein. The sample lists approximately 400,000 distinct CDR3 sequences, roughly a tenth seen once, with over 4.5% in the top ten. The sample in question was PBMCs from the stem cell graft donor, obtained from the stem cell graft. The receptors derive from a human donor who donated a stem cell graft to a child with acute myeloid leukemia. Each CDR3 is given with its conserved first and last residue. Each record gives: CDR3 protein, CDR3 DNA, J gene, D gene, V gene, clone size. The D gene is left open where the match is weak. Rows may omit the clone size; those that give it use once, few, many or a size class.

CDR3: CSVGDGLSGAKNIQYF
DNA: TGCAGCGTTGGGGACGGACTTAGCGGTGCCAAAAACATTCAGTACTTC
J: TRBJ2-4
D: NA
V: TRBV29-1
size: NA

CDR3: CASSGTGSEAFF
DNA: TGTGCCAGCAGCGGTACAGGGAGTGAAGCTTTCTTT
J: TRBJ1-1
D: NA
V: TRBV9
size: many

CDR3: CASSEVGSSYNEQFF
DNA: TGCGCCAGCAGTGAAGTAGGGAGTTCCTACAATGAGCAGTTCTTC
J: TRBJ2-1
D: NA
V: TRBV10-2
size: NA

CDR3: CASSLAGNTGGEQFF
DNA: TGTGCCAGCAGCCTAGCGGGGAATACGGGGGGTGAGCAGTTCTTC
J: TRBJ2-1
D: TRBD2
V: TRBV7-3
size: few

CDR3: CASSVGGGSSNEQFF
DNA: TGTGCCAGCAGCGTAGGGGGAGGGAGTTCAAATGAGCAGTTCTTC
J: TRBJ2-1
D: TRBD2
V: TRBV9
size: many

CDR3: CASSESEGFGYTF
DNA: TGCGCCAGCAGTGAGTCTGAAGGGTTCGGCTACACCTTC
J: TRBJ1-2
D: NA
V: TRBV10-2
size: many

CDR3: CASSLPGGETQYF
DNA: TGCGCCAGCAGCTTACCGGGGGGAGAGACCCAGTACTTC
J: TRBJ2-5
D: TRBD2
V: TRBV5-1
size: many

CDR3: CSARDADYTF
DNA: TGCAGCGCTCGGGACGCTGACTACACCTTC
J: TRBJ1-2
D: NA
V: TRBV29-1
size: many

CDR3: CASSAVVDTQYF
DNA: TGTGCCAGCAGCGCCGTAGTGGATACGCAGTATTTT
J: TRBJ2-3
D: NA
V: TRBV12-3/TRBV12-4
size: many

CDR3: CASSSQGTSPLHF
DNA: TGTGCCAGCAGTTCCCAGGGGACCTCACCCCTCCACTTT
J: TRBJ1-6
D: NA
V: TRBV6-5
size: few

CDR3: CSARAPRETNEQFF
DNA: TGCAGTGCTAGAGCTCCGAGGGAGACGAATGAGCAGTTCTTC
J: TRBJ2-1
D: NA
V: TRBV20-1
size: few

CDR3: CASRVTETYEQYF
DNA: TGCGCCAGCAGAGTGACAGAAACCTACGAGCAGTACTTC
J: TRBJ2-7
D: NA
V: TRBV5-1
size: NA

CDR3: CSARASRDTQYF
DNA: TGCAGTGCTAGGGCCAGTAGGGATACGCAGTATTTT
J: TRBJ2-3
D: NA
V: TRBV20-1
size: NA

CDR3: CAIRRSGGGQETQYF
DNA: TGTGCCATCAGGAGGAGCGGGGGCGGGCAAGAGACCCAGTACTTC
J: TRBJ2-5
D: TRBD2
V: TRBV10-3
size: many

CDR3: CASSDPGQGNTGELFF
DNA: TGTGCCAGCAGTGATCCGGGACAGGGGAACACCGGGGAGCTGTTTTTT
J: TRBJ2-2
D: TRBD1
V: TRBV25-1
size: few

CDR3: CASSSTTNEKLFF
DNA: TGCGCCAGCAGCTCGACAACTAATGAAAAACTGTTTTTT
J: TRBJ1-4
D: NA
V: TRBV5-1
size: NA

CDR3: CASSLGSPPNEAFF
DNA: TGTGCCAGCAGCTTAGGTAGTCCGCCTAATGAAGCTTTCTTT
J: TRBJ1-1
D: NA
V: TRBV7-9
size: few

CDR3: CAISPAGQGNYGYTF
DNA: TGTGCCATCAGTCCCGCGGGACAGGGAAACTATGGCTACACCTTC
J: TRBJ1-2
D: TRBD1
V: TRBV10-3
size: few

CDR3: CASSYRQGFGETQYF
DNA: TGTGCCAGCAGCTATCGACAGGGTTTTGGAGAGACCCAGTACTTC
J: TRBJ2-5
D: TRBD1
V: TRBV7-2
size: many

CDR3: CSASRGPGEKLFF
DNA: TGCAGTGCCTCTCGCGGGCCGGGGGAAAAACTGTTTTTT
J: TRBJ1-4
D: NA
V: TRBV20-1
size: many

CDR3: CASSLVANMNTEAFF
DNA: TGCGCCAGCAGCTTGGTGGCTAACATGAACACTGAAGCTTTCTTT
J: TRBJ1-1
D: NA
V: TRBV5-1
size: few

CDR3: CASSETLVEQYF
DNA: TGTGCCAGCAGTGAAACACTTGTCGAGCAGTACTTC
J: TRBJ2-7
D: NA
V: TRBV6-1
size: NA

CDR3: CASSRRASTPHYNEQFF
DNA: TGTGCCAGCAGCCGTCGAGCTAGCACGCCACACTACAATGAGCAGTTCTTC
J: TRBJ2-1
D: NA
V: TRBV12-3/TRBV12-4
size: NA

CDR3: CAWSSPGQGVYEQYF
DNA: TGTGCCTGGAGCTCCCCGGGACAGGGAGTGTACGAGCAGTACTTC
J: TRBJ2-7
D: TRBD1
V: TRBV30
size: few

CDR3: CASSFLGGRGSPLHF
DNA: TGTGCCAGCAGTTTCCTTGGGGGGCGCGGGTCACCCCTCCACTTT
J: TRBJ1-6
D: NA
V: TRBV12-3/TRBV12-4
size: many

CDR3: CASSLEGAGNEQFF
DNA: TGTGCCAGCAGTTTAGAGGGGGCGGGAAATGAGCAGTTCTTC
J: TRBJ2-1
D: NA
V: TRBV12-3/TRBV12-4
size: many

CDR3: CASILGSDTGELFF
DNA: TGTGCCAGCATATTGGGGTCGGACACCGGGGAGCTGTTTTTT
J: TRBJ2-2
D: NA
V: TRBV12-3/TRBV12-4
size: NA

CDR3: CASSSGGYGTEAFF
DNA: TGTGCCAGCAGTTCAGGCGGCTATGGCACTGAAGCTTTCTTT
J: TRBJ1-1
D: NA
V: TRBV12-3/TRBV12-4
size: NA

CDR3: CASSPGHGNQPQHF
DNA: TGTGCCAGCAGTCCGGGACATGGCAATCAGCCCCAGCATTTT
J: TRBJ1-5
D: NA
V: TRBV3-1
size: many

CDR3: CASSPWAEGQQPQHF
DNA: TGCGCCAGCAGCCCTTGGGCAGAAGGGCAACAGCCCCAGCATTTT
J: TRBJ1-5
D: NA
V: TRBV4-3
size: few

CDR3: CASRLQETQYF
DNA: TGCGCCAGCAGGCTTCAAGAGACCCAGTACTTC
J: TRBJ2-5
D: NA
V: TRBV5-1
size: few

CDR3: CASNRDRNTGELFF
DNA: TGTGCCAGCAACCGGGACAGGAACACCGGGGAGCTGTTTTTT
J: TRBJ2-2
D: TRBD1
V: TRBV12-3/TRBV12-4
size: NA

CDR3: CSVRGQGTKETQYF
DNA: TGCAGTGTCCGGGGACAGGGGACCAAAGAGACCCAGTACTTC
J: TRBJ2-5
D: TRBD1
V: TRBV20-1
size: NA

CDR3: CASSLYLASVQYF
DNA: TGTGCCAGCAGTTTATATCTAGCGTCGGTGCAGTACTTC
J: TRBJ2-7
D: NA
V: TRBV27
size: many

CDR3: CASSYRTGTGGYNEQFF
DNA: TGTGCCAGCAGTTACAGGACCGGGACAGGGGGCTACAATGAGCAGTTCTTC
J: TRBJ2-1
D: TRBD1
V: TRBV6-2/TRBV6-3
size: NA

CDR3: CASSYPPLAGANTGELFF
DNA: TGTGCCAGCAGTTATCCCCCTCTAGCGGGGGCCAACACCGGGGAGCTGTTTTTT
J: TRBJ2-2
D: TRBD2
V: TRBV6-5
size: few

CDR3: CASSLGTCGRSSYNEQFF
DNA: TGCGCCAGCAGCCTTGGGACTTGCGGGAGGAGCTCCTACAATGAGCAGTTCTTC
J: TRBJ2-1
D: TRBD2
V: TRBV5-1
size: NA

CDR3: CSARDSRWLGRNGYTF
DNA: TGCAGTGCTAGAGATAGTAGATGGTTAGGGAGGAATGGCTACACCTTC
J: TRBJ1-2
D: NA
V: TRBV20-1
size: few

CDR3: CASSPLSEGGNSGNTIYF
DNA: TGTGCCAGCTCACCACTGTCGGAGGGAGGTAACTCTGGAAACACCATATATTTT
J: TRBJ1-3
D: NA
V: TRBV18
size: few

CDR3: CASGTLNTGELFF
DNA: TGTGCCTCCGGGACTCTGAACACCGGGGAGCTGTTTTTT
J: TRBJ2-2
D: NA
V: TRBV10-3
size: few

CDR3: CASSTPSTGSGNTIYF
DNA: TGTGCCAGCAGCACCCCCTCGACGGGCTCTGGAAACACCATATATTTT
J: TRBJ1-3
D: NA
V: TRBV28
size: NA

CDR3: CATSRDTNQPQHF
DNA: TGTGCCACCAGCAGGGACACCAATCAGCCCCAGCATTTT
J: TRBJ1-5
D: NA
V: TRBV15
size: few

CDR3: CSARPPGPLTQYF
DNA: TGCAGTGCTAGACCTCCGGGACCCTTAACGCAGTATTTT
J: TRBJ2-3
D: NA
V: TRBV20-1
size: few

CDR3: CASSERQGPNEKLFF
DNA: TGTGCCAGCAGTGAAAGGCAGGGGCCGAATGAAAAACTGTTTTTT
J: TRBJ1-4
D: NA
V: TRBV25-1
size: NA

CDR3: CASTRDPEARGYTF
DNA: TGTGCCAGCACGAGGGACCCCGAGGCTCGGGGCTACACCTTC
J: TRBJ1-2
D: NA
V: TRBV7-2
size: few

CDR3: CASTPPEGGPDTDTQYF
DNA: TGTGCCAGCACCCCACCAGAGGGGGGGCCGGACACAGATACGCAGTATTTT
J: TRBJ2-3
D: NA
V: TRBV28
size: NA

CDR3: CASSLSPSANTEAFF
DNA: TGTGCCAGCAGTTTAAGCCCGTCGGCAAACACTGAAGCTTTCTTT
J: TRBJ1-1
D: NA
V: TRBV12-3/TRBV12-4
size: NA

CDR3: CSASSSGAYNEQFF
DNA: TGCAGTGCTAGCTCTAGCGGGGCTTACAATGAGCAGTTCTTC
J: TRBJ2-1
D: TRBD2
V: TRBV20-1
size: many

CDR3: CSARELAGADLAKNIQYF
DNA: TGCAGTGCTAGGGAACTAGCGGGAGCAGACCTAGCCAAAAACATTCAGTACTTC
J: TRBJ2-4
D: TRBD2
V: TRBV20-1
size: NA

CDR3: CASSHIRAYGYTF
DNA: TGTGCCAGCAGTCACATCAGGGCCTATGGCTACACCTTC
J: TRBJ1-2
D: NA
V: TRBV7-9
size: many

CDR3: CASSVGAGGNSYEQYF
DNA: TGTGCCAGCAGCGTAGGAGCGGGAGGCAACTCCTACGAGCAGTACTTC
J: TRBJ2-7
D: TRBD2
V: TRBV9
size: NA

CDR3: CASSLEAAGGHYNEQFF
DNA: TGCGCCAGCAGCTTGGAGGCGGCGGGGGGGCATTACAATGAGCAGTTCTTC
J: TRBJ2-1
D: TRBD2
V: TRBV5-1
size: few

CDR3: CASSEGRDRTEAFF
DNA: TGTGCCAGCAGTGAAGGAAGGGATCGCACTGAAGCTTTCTTT
J: TRBJ1-1
D: NA
V: TRBV2
size: NA

CDR3: CASSLEGASSSYNEQFF
DNA: TGCGCCAGCAGCTTGGAGGGGGCCTCGAGCTCCTACAATGAGCAGTTCTTC
J: TRBJ2-1
D: TRBD1
V: TRBV5-1
size: NA

CDR3: CASSLTDRGRPNTGELFF
DNA: TGTGCCAGCAGCCTAACTGACAGGGGGCGTCCGAACACCGGGGAGCTGTTTTTT
J: TRBJ2-2
D: TRBD1
V: TRBV11-2
size: NA

CDR3: CASSVGSVQETQYF
DNA: TGTGCCAGCAGCGTAGGGTCAGTCCAAGAGACCCAGTACTTC
J: TRBJ2-5
D: NA
V: TRBV9
size: many

CDR3: CASSLEYGSIYEQYF
DNA: TGTGCCAGCAGCTTAGAGTACGGGAGTATTTACGAGCAGTACTTC
J: TRBJ2-7
D: NA
V: TRBV7-2
size: few

CDR3: CASSYAGMSNEQFF
DNA: TGTGCCAGCAGCTATGCGGGTATGAGCAATGAGCAGTTCTTC
J: TRBJ2-1
D: NA
V: TRBV11-2
size: NA

CDR3: CSAPGTNQETQYF
DNA: TGCAGTGCCCCCGGGACCAACCAAGAGACCCAGTACTTC
J: TRBJ2-5
D: NA
V: TRBV20-1
size: many